This TCR beta chain is drawn from a study of shared clonotypes between healthy human individuals. Findings of the study overall: A small donor pool kept down the genetic and exposure-history diversity that was represented. Generation of non-shared clonotypes was less probable than generation of clonotypes shared by all four donors. A handful of donors held approximately 5% of naive CD4 clonotypes in common.

Sequencing was performed with immunoSEQ multiplex PCR; in TCRdb, only in-frame clones are kept and a portion is missing. The sample contains approximately 2.5 million clones, 93% of which appear only once. With regard to this clone: The antigen is unknown.

Deletions cut 1 base from V and 3 bases from J, with 9 bases between. The CDR3 has 14 residues. Germline CDR1 reads SGHAT; CDR2 reads FQNNGV. The chain joins TRBV11-2 to TRBJ1-2; no clear D. Specimen: naive CD4+ T cells from PBMCs. The subset is: CD45RA+ positively selected. This TCR came from a man aged 18 to 30 in good health. Some clones in this sample may be carry-over from other donors' samples. CDR3 region: CASSLAAGYYGYTF. CDR3 DNA: TGTGCCAGCAGCTTAGCGGCCGGGTACTATGGCTACACCTTC.